These T cell receptor beta chains were read from a single sample in a study of neurological immune-mediated disorders. Each CDR3 protein gets one entry after TCRdb re-called the 5' RACE reads with MiXCR. Here the sample spans roughly 28,000 distinct CDR3 sequences, roughly an eighth being singletons. Specimen: PBMCs. The receptors originated from a man in his fifties or sixties in good health. The CDR3 runs from the conserved cysteine through the conserved F or W. A D gene is named only where the DNA matches it firmly. Expanded clones are given a class, and other clones once, few, many or no size at all.

clone_size: many
d_call: TRBD1
v_call: TRBV4-3
j_call: TRBJ2-2
cdr3_nt: TGCGCCAGCAGCCAAGCGACAGGGTCTCACACCGGGGAGCTGTTTTTT
cdr3_aa: CASSQATGSHTGELFF

clone_size: many
d_call: TRBD1
v_call: TRBV10-3
j_call: TRBJ1-5
cdr3_nt: TGTGCCATCAGTGAGTTCCTCCAGGGGGCTATCCATAATCAGCCCCAGCATTTT
cdr3_aa: CAISEFLQGAIHNQPQHF

clone_size: many
d_call: .
v_call: TRBV6-5
j_call: TRBJ2-3
cdr3_nt: TGTGCCAGCAGTTACTCGAGGGCTAGCACAGATACGCAGTATTTT
cdr3_aa: CASSYSRASTDTQYF

clone_size: many
d_call: TRBD1
v_call: TRBV7-2
j_call: TRBJ1-2
cdr3_nt: TGTGCCAGCCGAGGGGGCGAGGGACGGCTAGCTAACTATGGCTACACCTTC
cdr3_aa: CASRGGEGRLANYGYTF

clone_size: .
d_call: .
v_call: TRBV6-2/TRBV6-3
j_call: TRBJ2-7
cdr3_nt: TGTGCCAGCAGCCACTACGAGCAGTACTTC
cdr3_aa: CASSHYEQYF

clone_size: many
d_call: .
v_call: TRBV7-2
j_call: TRBJ2-1
cdr3_nt: TGTGCCAGCAGCTTATCAAGCGAGGGGTACGGTGAGCAGTTCTTC
cdr3_aa: CASSLSSEGYGEQFF

clone_size: many
d_call: .
v_call: TRBV7-2
j_call: TRBJ1-4
cdr3_nt: TGTGCCAGCAGCTTAGACCCGCGGTTTGAAAAACTGTTTTTT
cdr3_aa: CASSLDPRFEKLFF

clone_size: many
d_call: .
v_call: TRBV12-3/TRBV12-4
j_call: TRBJ1-5
cdr3_nt: TGTGCCAGCAGTTGGGCCCTAGATAGCAATCAGCCCCAGCATTTT
cdr3_aa: CASSWALDSNQPQHF

clone_size: many
d_call: .
v_call: TRBV7-9
j_call: TRBJ2-7
cdr3_nt: TGTGCCAGCAGCCCGCGGACACCCCCCTACGAGCAGTACTTC
cdr3_aa: CASSPRTPPYEQYF

clone_size: many
d_call: TRBD1
v_call: TRBV20-1
j_call: TRBJ1-3
cdr3_nt: TGCAGTGCTCCTGACAGGGCGAGCTCTGGAAACACCATATATTTT
cdr3_aa: CSAPDRASSGNTIYF

clone_size: many
d_call: .
v_call: TRBV20-1
j_call: TRBJ2-5
cdr3_nt: TGCAGTGCTAGTTGGGGGCGCGAAGAGACCCAGTACTTC
cdr3_aa: CSASWGREETQYF

clone_size: many
d_call: TRBD1
v_call: TRBV5-1
j_call: TRBJ1-5
cdr3_nt: TGCGCCAGCAGCCCCGGACAGGGGGACTATCAGCCCCAGCATTTT
cdr3_aa: CASSPGQGDYQPQHF

clone_size: many
d_call: .
v_call: TRBV6-5
j_call: TRBJ1-2
cdr3_nt: TGTGCCAGCAGTTACCTTGGGAACTATGGCTACACCTTC
cdr3_aa: CASSYLGNYGYTF

clone_size: many
d_call: .
v_call: TRBV4-3
j_call: TRBJ1-2
cdr3_nt: TGCGCCAGCAGCCCTTACGACAGTACGAACTATGGCTACACCTTC
cdr3_aa: CASSPYDSTNYGYTF

clone_size: many
d_call: TRBD1
v_call: TRBV10-3
j_call: TRBJ2-7
cdr3_nt: TGTGCCATCAGTGAGGGACAGGGCTCCTACGAGCAGTACTTC
cdr3_aa: CAISEGQGSYEQYF

clone_size: many
d_call: TRBD1
v_call: TRBV20-1
j_call: TRBJ1-5
cdr3_nt: TGCAGTGTAGGGACAGATAGGAACCAGCCCCAGCATTTT
cdr3_aa: CSVGTDRNQPQHF

clone_size: many
d_call: TRBD1
v_call: TRBV5-1
j_call: TRBJ2-3
cdr3_nt: TGCGCCAGCAGCTTGGGGGACAGCAACACAGATACGCAGTATTTT
cdr3_aa: CASSLGDSNTDTQYF

clone_size: many
d_call: .
v_call: TRBV12-3/TRBV12-4
j_call: TRBJ2-6
cdr3_nt: TGTGCCAGCCAAACAGCCGGGGCCAACGTCCTGACTTTC
cdr3_aa: CASQTAGANVLTF

clone_size: once
d_call: TRBD2
v_call: TRBV12-3/TRBV12-4
j_call: TRBJ2-7
cdr3_nt: TGTGTCAGTAGCCCAGGGACTAGCGGGATTTACGAGCAGTACTTC
cdr3_aa: CVSSPGTSGIYEQYF

clone_size: many
d_call: .
v_call: TRBV12-3/TRBV12-4
j_call: TRBJ1-2
cdr3_nt: TGTGCCAGCAGCGCCGTCGCCGGAGGCTATGGCTACACCTTC
cdr3_aa: CASSAVAGGYGYTF

clone_size: many
d_call: TRBD2
v_call: TRBV18
j_call: TRBJ2-7
cdr3_nt: TGTGCCAGCTCACCAGCTAGCGGGGGCGAGCAGTACTTC
cdr3_aa: CASSPASGGEQYF

clone_size: few
d_call: .
v_call: TRBV4-1
j_call: TRBJ2-7
cdr3_nt: TGCGCCAGCAGCCAAGAGTGGGGTTACGAGCAGTACTTC
cdr3_aa: CASSQEWGYEQYF

clone_size: many
d_call: .
v_call: TRBV5-4
j_call: TRBJ2-2
cdr3_nt: TGTGCCAGCACTCCCTGGAGGGCAGGGGCGAACACCGGGGAGCTGTTTTTT
cdr3_aa: CASTPWRAGANTGELFF

clone_size: many
d_call: TRBD1
v_call: TRBV25-1
j_call: TRBJ1-2
cdr3_nt: TGTGCCAGCAATCCCGGGCAGGGGGCCGCTCTCTATGGCTACACCTTC
cdr3_aa: CASNPGQGAALYGYTF

clone_size: .
d_call: TRBD1
v_call: TRBV5-1
j_call: TRBJ2-2
cdr3_nt: TGCGCCAGAAGCCCTCCCGGGACAGGGAGCACCGGGGAGATGTTTTTT
cdr3_aa: CARSPPGTGSTGEMFF

clone_size: many
d_call: TRBD2
v_call: TRBV9
j_call: TRBJ2-3
cdr3_nt: TGTGCCAGCAGAGGGACGACTAGCGGGGGGGAGGGAACGCAGTATTTT
cdr3_aa: CASRGTTSGGEGTQYF

clone_size: .
d_call: .
v_call: TRBV20-1
j_call: TRBJ2-3
cdr3_nt: TGCAGTGCTAGAGATTCAGACAGACCCAACACAGATACGCAGTATTTT
cdr3_aa: CSARDSDRPNTDTQYF

clone_size: many
d_call: TRBD2
v_call: TRBV7-9
j_call: TRBJ2-5
cdr3_nt: TGTGCCAGCAGCTTTTTAACGATTGCGGGGGGAATTGGAGAGACCCAGTACTTC
cdr3_aa: CASSFLTIAGGIGETQYF

clone_size: medium-sized
d_call: .
v_call: TRBV10-3
j_call: TRBJ2-7
cdr3_nt: TGTGCCGGGGCCGGGACACAAGGAGGCGAGCAGTACTTC
cdr3_aa: CAGAGTQGGEQYF

clone_size: .
d_call: .
v_call: TRBV5-5
j_call: TRBJ2-7
cdr3_nt: TGTGCCAGCAGATCAAAAACTGGAGTGAGTACCGACGAGCAGTACTTC
cdr3_aa: CASRSKTGVSTDEQYF

clone_size: many
d_call: .
v_call: TRBV7-8
j_call: TRBJ2-7
cdr3_nt: TGTGCCAGCAGCTTAGGGACCCCGGCTTACGAGCAGTACTTC
cdr3_aa: CASSLGTPAYEQYF

clone_size: many
d_call: .
v_call: TRBV5-1
j_call: TRBJ2-5
cdr3_nt: TGCGCCAGCAGCTTGGTAGGCGAGACCCAGTACTTC
cdr3_aa: CASSLVGETQYF

clone_size: many
d_call: .
v_call: TRBV7-9
j_call: TRBJ1-1
cdr3_nt: TGTGCCAGCAGCTTAGTATCTGGCGGGGCGCCCGGAGGCGATATTACTGAAGCTTTCTTT
cdr3_aa: CASSLVSGGAPGGDITEAFF

clone_size: many
d_call: .
v_call: TRBV6-6
j_call: TRBJ2-3
cdr3_nt: TGTGCCAGCAATCCTAGGGGGGCACAGGCGGCGCAGTATTTT
cdr3_aa: CASNPRGAQAAQYF

clone_size: many
d_call: .
v_call: TRBV28
j_call: TRBJ1-2
cdr3_nt: TGTGCCAGCAGTTCTGGAGTTGTTAGCTACACCTTC
cdr3_aa: CASSSGVVSYTF

clone_size: many
d_call: TRBD1
v_call: TRBV5-1
j_call: TRBJ1-2
cdr3_nt: TGCGCCAGCAGCGAAGCAGACAGGGTCGTCGGCTACACCTTC
cdr3_aa: CASSEADRVVGYTF

clone_size: many
d_call: TRBD1
v_call: TRBV7-2
j_call: TRBJ1-1
cdr3_nt: TGTGCCAGCAGCTTCCGGGACAGGGGCTTCGCTTTCTTT
cdr3_aa: CASSFRDRGFAFF

clone_size: many
d_call: TRBD2
v_call: TRBV7-9
j_call: TRBJ2-5
cdr3_nt: TGTGCCAGCAGCCACGGGACTAGCGGTTATCAAGAGACCCAGTACTTC
cdr3_aa: CASSHGTSGYQETQYF

clone_size: many
d_call: TRBD1
v_call: TRBV5-5
j_call: TRBJ1-1
cdr3_nt: TGTGCCAGCAGTCCCACCCCTACAGGGGGGCGAGGAGACACTGAAGCTTTCTTT
cdr3_aa: CASSPTPTGGRGDTEAFF

clone_size: medium-sized
d_call: .
v_call: TRBV28
j_call: TRBJ1-6
cdr3_nt: TGTGCCAGCACCGAGGGAGGGATGAAGTACTCACCCCTCCACTTT
cdr3_aa: CASTEGGMKYSPLHF

clone_size: many
d_call: .
v_call: TRBV5-5
j_call: TRBJ2-5
cdr3_nt: TGTGCCAGCAGCCTTATGGGGGGGGGCATGCAGACCCAGTACTTC
cdr3_aa: CASSLMGGGMQTQYF

clone_size: many
d_call: .
v_call: TRBV29-1
j_call: TRBJ2-3
cdr3_nt: TGCAGCGTTGACAGCACAGATACGCAGTATTTT
cdr3_aa: CSVDSTDTQYF

clone_size: many
d_call: .
v_call: TRBV20-1
j_call: TRBJ2-7
cdr3_nt: TGCAGTGCTAGCCCCGTGTGGCGGGACTACGAGCAGTACTTC
cdr3_aa: CSASPVWRDYEQYF

clone_size: .
d_call: .
v_call: TRBV29-1
j_call: TRBJ2-5
cdr3_nt: TGCAGCGTTGGGGGGGCCGGGGCCCAAGAGACCCAGTACTTC
cdr3_aa: CSVGGAGAQETQYF

clone_size: many
d_call: TRBD1
v_call: TRBV5-1
j_call: TRBJ1-2
cdr3_nt: TGCGCCAGCAGCTTGGAGATGGGACAGGGTGGTGGCTACACCTTC
cdr3_aa: CASSLEMGQGGGYTF

clone_size: many
d_call: .
v_call: TRBV10-3
j_call: TRBJ2-1
cdr3_nt: TGTGCCATCAGTGAGCAGGCTCAGAAAGGGGAGTTCTTC
cdr3_aa: CAISEQAQKGEFF

clone_size: many
d_call: .
v_call: TRBV5-1
j_call: TRBJ1-5
cdr3_nt: TGCGCCAGCAGCTTGGATGATAATCAGCCCCAGCATTTT
cdr3_aa: CASSLDDNQPQHF

clone_size: many
d_call: .
v_call: TRBV6-5
j_call: TRBJ2-1
cdr3_nt: TGTGCCAGCAGTTCCCCGCGTGTGTTGGGGCCTTACAATGAGCAGTTCTTC
cdr3_aa: CASSSPRVLGPYNEQFF

clone_size: many
d_call: TRBD1
v_call: TRBV5-6
j_call: TRBJ2-3
cdr3_nt: TGTGCCAGCAGCTTTGGGTACAGGGGGCAGGCAGATACGCAGTATTTT
cdr3_aa: CASSFGYRGQADTQYF

clone_size: many
d_call: .
v_call: TRBV10-3
j_call: TRBJ2-3
cdr3_nt: TGTGCCATCGGGGAGCGTTCAGATACGCAGTATTTT
cdr3_aa: CAIGERSDTQYF

clone_size: many
d_call: .
v_call: TRBV11-2
j_call: TRBJ2-1
cdr3_nt: TGTGCCAGCAGCTTAGGTGGGAGCCGCCTCAATGAGCAGTTCTTC
cdr3_aa: CASSLGGSRLNEQFF

clone_size: many
d_call: TRBD2
v_call: TRBV20-1
j_call: TRBJ2-3
cdr3_nt: TGCAGTGCTTCTAGCGGCCCACTGGGCGCAGATACGCAGTATTTT
cdr3_aa: CSASSGPLGADTQYF

clone_size: many
d_call: .
v_call: TRBV28
j_call: TRBJ2-4
cdr3_nt: TGTGCCAGCAGGGAAAGCCCTGCCAAAAACATTCAGTACTTC
cdr3_aa: CASRESPAKNIQYF

clone_size: .
d_call: TRBD2
v_call: TRBV5-1
j_call: TRBJ2-3
cdr3_nt: TGCGCCAGCAGCCCACTAGCGGGGGATCTGGGAGATACGCAGTATTTT
cdr3_aa: CASSPLAGDLGDTQYF

clone_size: many
d_call: .
v_call: TRBV4-3
j_call: TRBJ2-3
cdr3_nt: TGCGCCAGCAGGCAGGGGAGGAGCACAGATACGCAGTATTTT
cdr3_aa: CASRQGRSTDTQYF

clone_size: .
d_call: .
v_call: TRBV7-3
j_call: TRBJ2-7
cdr3_nt: TGTGCCAGCAGCTTAGGGCCGAAAAGCTCCTACGAGCAGTACTTC
cdr3_aa: CASSLGPKSSYEQYF